The present T cell receptor (beta chain) was sequenced within a study of T cells after yellow fever vaccination. Findings and limits, study-wide: In post-booster samples, most primary-vaccination clones reappeared (under 98% CD4, nearly 90% CD8).

The CDR3 extends over 13 amino acids. Between the trimmed V and J ends, which lost 2 bases and 2 bases, there was a span of 6 bases. Germline CDR1 SGHTA, CDR2 FQGNSA. This clonotype was seen at least ten times. Its specificity is unknown. A universal primer site and UMIs were added as TCR cDNA was made by 5'RACE template switching. TCRdb re-called the 5' RACE reads with MiXCR, one entry per CDR3 protein. The sample has about 150,000 distinct CDR3 sequences; just over 6.5% are singletons. V gene TRBV7-2 combines with J gene TRBJ2-5; no reliable D call. The sequenced sample was CD4+ T cells sorted from PBMCs, obtained 10 days after the yellow fever booster vaccination. The receptor was isolated from a man aged 25 to 40 who received the YFV17D yellow fever vaccine. For the CDR3, the DNA is TGTGCCAGCAGCTTAATTCTTCAAGAGACCCAGTACTTC. Protein product: CASSLILQETQYF.